The present T cell receptor beta chain was sequenced within a study of response to subunit inactivated influenza vaccine. Whole-study results and caveats: The authors offered the suggestion that each seasonal influenza vaccination recruits few new T cells.

This clonotype was observed many times. No antigen is known for it. One entry per CDR3 protein, called by TCRdb with MiXCR from the RT-PCR reads. The sample shows fewer than 800,000 distinct CDR3 sequences, roughly 14% of them seen only once. V was trimmed by 6 bases and J by 0 bases, leaving 15 bases between them. This CDR3 region has 16 residues. The specimen was PBMCs from blood, collected roughly 12 days after vaccination. This clonotype originated in a man aged 45-65 years who received an inactivated influenza vaccine. The chain is built from TRBV12-3 or TRBV12-4 and TRBJ1-3; D is possibly TRBD1 (6 bases). DNA of the CDR3: TGTGCCAGCAGCCAGCCGGGACAAGCCTCTGGAAACACCATATATTTT. Residues: CASSQPGQASGNTIYF.